Reported below is one T cell receptor (beta chain). This sample is drawn from a study of blood T cell repertoires in COVID-19. Study-wide background: The samples span acute and convalescent COVID-19 from the United States, Italy and Spain. Nucleic acid was either cDNA or gDNA, and it came from T cells, B-cell-depleted T cells, or PBMCs.

As processed by the authors: Using reference gene primer amplification, nucleated cell counts were estimated. The assay was immunoSEQ multiplex PCR, and TCRdb's table has in-frame clones only and misses some. The D gene and trimming were derived from the DNA, and the V and J assignments and clone size from that table. The repertoire consists of approximately 250,000 clones, with roughly 89% occurring once and the leading ten covering about 2.2%. Per germline, CDR1 KGHDR and CDR2 SFDVKD. V trimming: 1 base; J trimming: 4 bases; junction bases outside the gene matches: 12. This CDR3 spans 19 amino acids.

This TCR derives from a man between 25 and 39 years old who had recovered from COVID-19. The sequenced material came from peripheral blood. This chain uses TRBV24-1 with TRBJ2-3, with 11 bases aligning to TRBD2. CDR3 protein: CATSDFRDTSGGLADTQYF. For the CDR3, the DNA is TGTGCCACCAGTGATTTCCGGGATACTAGCGGGGGACTTGCAGATACGCAGTATTTT.